This TCR beta chain came from a study of blood T cell repertoires in COVID-19. Study in general: COVID-19 samples, acute and convalescent, were from the United States, Italy and Spain. In each case, the material was cDNA or gDNA derived from T cells, B-cell-depleted T cells, or PBMCs.

Across over 20 US areas, participants ranged in age from 18 to 89 years. Cohorts were assigned according to the clinical history that participants reported. The ends lost 6 bases at V and 2 bases at J; junction bases unmatched: 5. The germline V gene encodes CDR1 LGHDT and CDR2 YNNKEL (reference sequence). This CDR3 contains 15 residues. The assay was immunoSEQ multiplex PCR, and TCRdb's table has in-frame clones only and misses some. The data hold about 270,000 clones, with around nine tenths observed a single time. The chain recombines TRBV3-1 (or the pseudogene TRBV3-2) with TRBJ2-7; 12 nucleotides align to TRBD1. The TCR comes from a woman aged 60 to 75 in a cohort exposed to, infected with or recovered from COVID-19 (not recorded which). Sequencing input: PBMCs or T cells enriched from blood (not recorded which). CDR3 loop: CASRKGTGGAYEQYF. The CDR3 nucleotides are TGTGCCAGCAGAAAAGGGACAGGGGGCGCCTACGAGCAGTACTTC.